The 16 T cell receptor beta chains below were found in one sample sequenced in a study of OX40 agonist ivuxolimab in advanced cancers. Data came from immunoSEQ multiplex PCR; TCRdb stores just in-frame clones and leaves some out. The data show about 80,000 clones, roughly 90% seen once. The input for sequencing was CD4+ or CD8+ T cells sorted from blood, taken in a trial of the OX40 agonist ivuxolimab. Receptors originate from an adult with an advanced solid tumor such as melanoma, head and neck, liver or kidney cancer.

The V gene is TRBV7-2, the J gene TRBJ1-5, with TRBD1 matching over 8 bases. This CDR3 contains 15 residues. Germline V lookup: CDR1 SGHTA, CDR2 FQGNSA. The trim removed 2 bases at V and 2 bases at J, leaving 2 bases unmatched. The CDR3 spells CASSLKGQGNQPQHF. CDR3 coding DNA: TGTGCCAGCAGCTTAAAGGGACAGGGCAATCAGCCCCAGCATTTT.

This clone is deemed medium-sized. This rearrangement joins TRBV27 to TRBJ1-1; D gene ambiguous. The CDR3 loop spans 15 amino acids. Trimming took 5 bases from V and 0 from J, leaving 13 bases between them. Germline loops: CDR1 MNHEY, CDR2 SMNVEV (reference sequence). For the CDR3, the DNA is TGTGCCAGCAGTCAAGGCCAGACTGTGAACACTGAAGCTTTCTTT. This translates into CASSQGQTVNTEAFF.

The chain couples TRBV7-2 to TRBJ1-5; 10 bases agree with TRBD1. The length of the CDR3 is 15 residues. Germline trimming cut 5 bases from V and 7 bases from J; bases unmatched to any gene: 8. The germline CDR1 and CDR2 sequences are SGHTA and FQGNSA. The CDR3 loop is CASSIRQGADQPQHF. DNA for the CDR3: TGTGCCAGCAGCATTCGACAGGGGGCTGACCAGCCCCAGCATTTT. The variable domain in full, completed from reference TRBV7-2 and TRBJ1-5, reads GAGVSQSPSNKVTEKGKDVELRCDPISGHTALYWYRQSLGQGLEFLIYFQGNSAPDKSGLPSDRFSAERTGGSVSTLTIQRTQQEDSAVYLCASSIRQGADQPQHFGDGTRLSIL.

V is TRBV28 and J is TRBJ2-1; possibly TRBD1 or TRBD2 for D (6 bases each). The CDR3 has 15 residues. The V end was cut by 2 bases, the J end by 7 bases, with 15 bases between. Looked up from germline, CDR1 is MDHEN and CDR2 is SYDVKM. The chain's CDR3 is CASSLGGGAGNEQFF. As DNA, the CDR3 is TGTGCCAGCAGTTTAGGGGGCGGGGCGGGGAATGAGCAGTTCTTC.

J is TRBJ1-1 and V is TRBV4-3; 12 bases agree with TRBD1. J lost 5 bases, V lost 0 bases, and 4 bases had no gene match. The CDR3 is made up of 16 amino acids. Germline CDR1 LGHNA, CDR2 YSLEER. CDR3 sequence (DNA): TGCGCCAGCAGCCAAGAGTCGGGACAGGGGGCGACTGAAGCTTTCTTT. It translates to CASSQESGQGATEAFF.

V is TRBV28 and J is TRBJ1-5, with unresolved D. This CDR3 region has 11 residues. V shed 5 bases and J shed 4 bases, with 3 bases lying between them. From germline, CDR1 is MDHEN and CDR2 SYDVKM. The CDR3 spells CASSVNQPQHF. The CDR3 nucleotides are TGTGCCAGCAGTGTTAATCAGCCCCAGCATTTT. Drawing the rest from reference TRBV28 and TRBJ1-5, the complete variable domain is DVKVTQSSRYLVKRTGEKVFLECVQDMDHENMFWYRQDPGLGLRLIYFSYDVKMKEKGDIPEGYSVSREKKERFSLILESASTNQTSMYLCASSVNQPQHFGDGTRLSIL.

The chain is built from TRBV19 and TRBJ2-7; D gene uncertain. V was shortened by 3 bases and J by 3 bases, with 15 bases between the two germline ends. This CDR3 has 15 residues. CDR1 is LNHDA and CDR2 is SQIVND in the germline V gene (reference sequence). This CDR3 reads CASSMWSPIGYEQYF. CDR3 coding DNA: TGTGCCAGTAGTATGTGGAGCCCAATTGGCTACGAGCAGTACTTC.

This clone has a single count. The V and J genes are TRBV5-1 and TRBJ2-7; 10 bases are shared with TRBD2. Germline V gives CDR1 SGHRS, CDR2 YFSETQ. This CDR3 is built from 14 residues. V trimming: 4 bases; J trimming: 6 bases; junction bases outside the gene matches: 7. DNA of the CDR3: TGCGCCAGCAGCCTACAGCGGGAGGGCCTCGAGCAGTACTTC. This sequence encodes CASSLQREGLEQYF. Based on the CDR3 plus reference TRBV5-1 and TRBJ2-7, the full variable domain is KAGVTQTPRYLIKTRGQQVTLSCSPISGHRSVSWYQQTPGQGLQFLFEYFSETQRNKGNFPGRFSGRQFSNSRSEMNVSTLELGDSALYLCASSLQREGLEQYFGPGTRLTVT.

The chain has TRBV7-2 and TRBJ2-1; D gene uncertain. Germline values: CDR1 SGHTA, CDR2 FQGNSA. V lost 3 bases to trimming and J lost 0 bases, with 9 bases between them. The CDR3 has 15 amino acids. DNA of the CDR3: TGTGCCAGCAGCTTGGGATTTACCTCCTACAATGAGCAGTTCTTC. This codes for CASSLGFTSYNEQFF.

The sample holds a few counts of this clone. The chain carries TRBV7-9 and TRBJ1-2; 7 nucleotides match TRBD1. Trimming removed 7 bases from V and 4 bases from J; junction bases left unmatched: 12. The CDR3 consists of 15 residues. Germline V gene data show CDR1 as SEHNR and CDR2 as FQNEAQ (reference sequence). CDR3 sequence reads: CASTIRDSPSYGYTF. As DNA, the CDR3 is TGTGCCAGCACCATCCGGGACAGCCCATCCTATGGCTACACCTTC.

The CDR3 DNA is TGTGCCAGCAGCTTGGAGGGCAGGGGCCCCCAGCCCCAGCATTTT. It encodes CASSLEGRGPQPQHF. This chain links TRBV5-6 with TRBJ1-5; D may be TRBD1 (6 bases). With 0 bases removed from V and 7 bases from J, the gap between germline ends came to 14 bases. CDR1 is SGHDT, CDR2 YYEEEE, per germline. CDR3 length equals 15 residues.

The chain is built from TRBV4-2 and TRBJ1-2; no clear D. V was pared by 0 bases and J by 6 bases, with 11 bases between. The CDR3 has 14 residues. Germline-derived CDR1 and CDR2 are LGHNA and YNFKEQ. The CDR3 spells CASSQDRIDHGYTF. CDR3 bases: TGTGCCAGCAGCCAAGACAGAATTGACCATGGCTACACCTTC.

This chain links TRBV18 with TRBJ2-2, with TRBD1 matching over 9 bases. The junction had 12 bases not matched to a gene; V was cut back by 6 bases and J by 4 bases. Germline lookup yields CDR1 KGHSH and CDR2 LQKENI. CDR3 length: 17 residues. Written as DNA, the CDR3 is TGTGCCAGCTCGCCGAGACTGGGACAGGGTGGCACCGGGGAGCTGTTTTTT. This codes for CASSPRLGQGGTGELFF.

The V call is TRBV7-2, the J call TRBJ2-1; 12 bases are shared with TRBD2. From germline, CDR1 is SGHTA and CDR2 FQGNSA. J was trimmed by 3 bases and V by 5 bases; bases with no gene match: 5. CDR3 size: 16 residues. The CDR3 region is CASSPRTSGNYNEQFF. DNA for the CDR3: TGTGCCAGCAGCCCTAGGACTAGCGGGAACTACAATGAGCAGTTCTTC.

The rearrangement uses TRBV7-2 and TRBJ2-3; D unclear. The CDR3 contains 14 residues. Per germline, CDR1 SGHTA and CDR2 FQGNSA. Trimming pared 0 bases from V and 3 bases from J, leaving 7 bases between. The CDR3 loop is CASSLAVSTDTQYF. In DNA form, the CDR3 reads TGTGCCAGCAGCTTAGCGGTCAGTACAGATACGCAGTATTTT.

This clone showed up just once. The V call is TRBV11-3, the J call TRBJ1-1; D unresolved. Trimming took off 2 bases at V and 0 bases at J, with 4 bases between the two ends. The CDR3 spans 13 residues. Germline CDR1 reads SGHNT; CDR2 reads YENEEA. CDR3 in amino acids: CASSLYMNTEAFF. The CDR3, as DNA: TGTGCCAGCAGCTTATATATGAACACTGAAGCTTTCTTT.